The 11 T cell receptor beta chains below were found in one sample sequenced in a study of blood T cells in healthy people across ages. Using a J-beta primer mix together with a sample-barcoded 5' primer, a second PCR was run for roughly 7 to 11 cycles. One entry per CDR3 protein results from TCRdb running MiXCR on the 5' RACE reads. The sample yields around 800,000 distinct CDR3 sequences, around 43% seen once. Sample: blood. The receptor set was obtained from a man in his sixties in good health.

The CDR3 DNA reads TGCAGTGCCCGGAAAGGGAGTATGAACACTGAAGCTTTCTTT. Translated, it gives CSARKGSMNTEAFF. The chain combines TRBV20-1 with TRBJ1-1; D gene uncertain. Germline lookup yields CDR1 DFQATT and CDR2 SNEGSKA (reference sequence). The CDR3 has 14 amino acids. Trimming pared 6 bases from V and 0 bases from J, leaving 14 bases between.

This clonotype was counted only a few times. J is TRBJ1-4 and V is TRBV27; weak D call: TRBD1 (6 bases). V shed 3 bases and J shed 7 bases, with 12 bases lying between them. This CDR3 spans 14 amino acids. Germline lookup yields CDR1 MNHEY and CDR2 SMNVEV (reference sequence). The CDR3: CASSFRGTPEKLFF. CDR3 in DNA: TGTGCCAGCAGTTTCCGAGGGACACCTGAAAAACTGTTTTTT.

The chain employs TRBV4-3 and TRBJ1-4; 9 nucleotides line up with TRBD1. CDR1 is LGHNA and CDR2 is YSLEER in the germline V gene. V was clipped by 0 bases and J by 8 bases; unmatched bases: 4. This CDR3 comprises 15 residues. The CDR3 protein is CASSQDGTGREKLFF. In DNA form, the CDR3 reads TGCGCCAGCAGCCAAGATGGGACAGGGAGAGAAAAACTGTTTTTT.

The genes are TRBV14 and TRBJ2-1; 7 bases line up with TRBD2. V gave up 5 bases and J gave up 9 bases; unmatched junction bases: 10. Germline V CDR1 and CDR2: SGHDN, FVKESK. This CDR3 region has 14 residues. The CDR3 DNA reads TGTGCCAGCAGCGCAGGCGGGGGTCTGATTGAGCAGTTCTTC. It yields the protein CASSAGGGLIEQFF. The whole variable domain, remainder taken from reference TRBV14 and TRBJ2-1, is EAGVTQFPSHSVIEKGQTVTLRCDPISGHDNLYWYRRVMGKEIKFLLHFVKESKQDESGMPNNRFLAERTGGTYSTLKVQPAELEDSGVYFCASSAGGGLIEQFFGPGTRLTVL.

This clonotype was observed a handful of times. The V gene is TRBV4-1, the J gene TRBJ2-1; D possibly uses TRBD1 or TRBD2 (5 bases each). V lost 2 bases to trimming and J lost 7 bases, with 15 bases between them. The CDR3 extends over 15 amino acids. Germline loops: CDR1 MGHRA, CDR2 YSYEKL. The CDR3 DNA sequence: TGCGCCAGCAGCCAACTTGAGGGGAAAAGTAATGAGCAGTTCTTC. Its protein is CASSQLEGKSNEQFF.

DNA for the CDR3: TGCGCCAGCAGCTTGGTTCAGACCAACACCGGGGAGCTGTTTTTT. Protein sequence: CASSLVQTNTGELFF. The chain joins TRBV5-1 to TRBJ2-2, with no clear D. V was pared by 0 bases and J by 2 bases, with 8 bases between. The germline V gene encodes CDR1 SGHRS and CDR2 YFSETQ. This CDR3 contains 15 residues.

J is TRBJ2-5 and V is TRBV12-3 or TRBV12-4; D unresolved. The CDR3 contains 14 residues. Trimming removed 7 bases at V and 5 bases at J, with 17 bases between. The CDR3 nucleotides read TGTGCCAGCACCTGGACCGGAGTACGGGAGACCCAGTACTTC. Residues: CASTWTGVRETQYF.

J is TRBJ2-1 and V is TRBV6-5; D gene unclear. In germline, CDR1 is MNHEY, CDR2 SVGAGI. V lost 7 bases, J lost 1 base, and 11 bases lay in between. CDR3 length: 14 residues. Written as DNA, the CDR3 is TGTGCCAGCAAGCTGTCCCCATCCTACAATGAGCAGTTCTTC. Translating gives CASKLSPSYNEQFF.

The sample holds a few counts of this clonotype. The gene calls are TRBV11-3 and TRBJ2-7, with TRBD1 matching over 7 bases. The J segment lost 5 bases and the V segment lost 4 bases, leaving 11 bases of the junction unmatched. The CDR3 length is 15 residues. The germline gives CDR1 SGHNT, CDR2 YENEEA. This CDR3 reads CASSSRQGEVNEQYF. The CDR3 DNA reads TGTGCCAGCAGCTCCCGACAGGGTGAAGTGAACGAGCAGTACTTC.

This chain joins TRBV18 and TRBJ2-1; no firm D call. The V gene's germline CDR1 is KGHSH and CDR2 LQKENI. V was cut by 3 bases and J by 10 bases, with 13 bases left in between. This CDR3 is 13 amino acids long. In DNA, the CDR3 is TGTGCCAGCTCACCCGACCGATCCTACGAGCAGTTCTTC. Encoded protein: CASSPDRSYEQFF. Drawing the rest from reference TRBV18 and TRBJ2-1, the complete variable domain is NAGVMQNPRHLVRRRGQEARLRCSPMKGHSHVYWYRQLPEEGLKFMVYLQKENIIDESGMPKERFSAEFPKEGPSILRIQQVVRGDSAAYFCASSPDRSYEQFFGPGTRLTVL.

The J gene is TRBJ1-6, the V gene TRBV10-3, with 9 bases identical to TRBD1. The CDR3 contains 14 residues. With 7 bases clipped from V and 14 bases from J, the junction kept 12 bases outside the gene matches. The germline V gene has CDR1 ENHRY and CDR2 SYGVKD. The CDR3, as DNA: TGTGCCATCAAATCCGGACAGGGGCCCTCGGCCCTCCACTTT. This translates into CAIKSGQGPSALHF.